These 9 T cell receptor beta chains share one sample of origin, sequenced in a study of early T cells in non-severe SARS-CoV-2 infection. TCRdb reprocessed the 5' RACE reads with MiXCR, giving one entry per CDR3 protein. The sample shows 60,000 to 75,000 distinct CDR3 sequences, about an eighth of them seen only once. Sequenced material: whole blood, taken at baseline. The receptors derive from an adult who was a healthcare worker with PCR-confirmed SARS-CoV-2 infection or an uninfected control (not recorded which).

The genes are TRBV20-1 and TRBJ1-2; D is undetermined. The CDR3 covers 12 residues. CDR1 and CDR2 (germline): DFQATT, SNEGSKA (reference sequence). The ends were cut back, 6 bases at V and 2 bases at J, with 10 bases in the middle. This chain's CDR3 is CSANTVNYGYTF. CDR3 DNA: TGCAGTGCCAATACAGTAAACTATGGCTACACCTTC.

The gene calls are TRBV6-1 and TRBJ1-6; tentative D call: TRBD1 (5 bases). The V and J ends lost 8 bases and 8 bases respectively, with 19 bases between them. From germline, CDR1 is MNHNS and CDR2 SASEGT. The CDR3 runs 15 residues. The CDR3 is CASGSGQDSYSPLHF. The CDR3 DNA reads TGTGCCAGCGGTTCAGGGCAAGACTCTTATTCACCCCTCCACTTT.

This sequence joins TRBV5-1 and TRBJ2-1; maybe TRBD2 (6 bases). V was cut by 3 bases and J by 3 bases, with 13 bases left in between. Germline V gives CDR1 SGHRS, CDR2 YFSETQ. The CDR3 has 15 residues. The CDR3 coding sequence is TGCGCCAGCAGCTCACAACCTAGCGACTACAATGAGCAGTTCTTC. Translation gives CASSSQPSDYNEQFF.

The CDR3 loop reads CSVRSGGETQYF. CDR3 nucleotide sequence: TGCAGCGTTCGTAGCGGGGGGGAGACCCAGTACTTC. The chain joins TRBV29-1 to TRBJ2-5; TRBD2 matches 10 bases. The germline gives CDR1 SQVTM, CDR2 ANQGSEA. J lost 5 bases, V lost 5 bases, and 2 bases had no gene match. This CDR3 has 12 amino acids.

This sequence joins TRBV6-5 and TRBJ2-3, with D perhaps matching TRBD1 (5 bases). The CDR3 has 14 residues. Looked up from germline, CDR1 is MNHEY and CDR2 is SVGAGI. Trimming took 0 bases from V and 4 from J, leaving 8 bases between them. The CDR3 spells CASSYSWGADTQYF. CDR3 DNA sequence: TGTGCCAGCAGTTACTCCTGGGGCGCAGATACGCAGTATTTT.

The chain carries TRBV6-2 or TRBV6-3 and TRBJ2-2, with 9 bases lining up with TRBD1. This CDR3 is 19 amino acids long. Germline V lookup: CDR1 MNHEY, CDR2 SVGEGT. Trimming at V came to 1 base and at J to 7 bases, leaving 16 bases not matched to a gene. CDR3: CASSYYWGHRDRDFGELFF. The CDR3 bases are TGTGCCAGCAGTTACTACTGGGGACACCGGGACAGGGATTTCGGGGAGCTGTTTTTT.

This clonotype occurred many times. This chain joins TRBV7-9 and TRBJ2-7, with D perhaps TRBD1 (6 bases). V lost 4 bases, J lost 5 bases, and 12 bases lay in between. The CDR3 length is 13 residues. The germline CDR1 and CDR2 sequences are SEHNR and FQNEAQ (reference sequence). The CDR3 bases are TGTGCCAGCAGCTCTCAGGGGTTCCACGAGCAGTACTTC. It is translated as CASSSQGFHEQYF.

CDR3 DNA: TGTGCCAGCAGTTTTAGAATAGGACAGGGAGATCAGCCCCAGCATTTT. Its protein product is CASSFRIGQGDQPQHF. This sequence joins TRBV12-3 or TRBV12-4 and TRBJ1-5; 8 nucleotides agree with TRBD1. The junction had 9 bases not matched to a gene; V was cut back by 3 bases and J by 5 bases. This CDR3 region has 16 residues.

The V and J genes are TRBV24-1 and TRBJ2-1; 8 bases line up with TRBD1. From germline, CDR1 is KGHDR and CDR2 SFDVKD. The CDR3 totals 17 residues. V shed 9 bases and J 6 bases; nucleotides not matched to a gene: 18. The CDR3 is CATAVTGDKLPSNEQFF. In DNA, the CDR3 is TGTGCCACCGCGGTGACAGGGGACAAACTTCCGTCCAATGAGCAGTTCTTC.